These T cell receptor beta chains were read from a single sample in a study of T-cell memory formation after mild COVID-19. In TCRdb, the 5' RACE reads were re-called with MiXCR into one record per CDR3 protein. The top ten clones hold roughly an eighth of a sample with 400,000 to 550,000 distinct CDR3 sequences, 25% of them seen once. The sample comprised PBMCs or a T cell subset sorted from them (not recorded which). The receptors here all came from an adult woman who had mild COVID-19 (a few samples of this study predate the infection). Cell type and time point are not known. The CDR3 runs from the conserved cysteine through the conserved F or W. A D gene is named only where the DNA matches it firmly. Clone size is given for some rows only: seen once, a few or many times, or a class if the clone is expanded.

size: .; J: TRBJ2-1; V: TRBV5-1; D: TRBD1; DNA: TGCGCCAGCAGCTTGGTGGGACAGACAATGGGAGAGTTCTTC; CDR3: CASSLVGQTMGEFF
size: few; J: TRBJ2-3; V: TRBV11-2; D: .; DNA: TGTGCCAGCAGCTCGACCTCGGCTAGACAGATAACGCAGTATTTT; CDR3: CASSSTSARQITQYF
size: few; J: TRBJ1-1; V: TRBV9; D: .; DNA: TGTGCCAGCAGCGTAGATCGGATGGGCAGCACTGAAGCTTTCTTT; CDR3: CASSVDRMGSTEAFF
size: few; J: TRBJ2-7; V: TRBV15; D: .; DNA: TGTGCCACCAGTAAAGGGGCAGCGGACACGACCTACGAGCAGTACTTC; CDR3: CATSKGAADTTYEQYF
size: .; J: TRBJ2-2; V: TRBV19; D: .; DNA: TGTGCCAGTAGTACCGACGTTAGTCACACCGGGGAGCTGTTTTTT; CDR3: CASSTDVSHTGELFF
size: few; J: TRBJ1-1; V: TRBV7-9; D: .; DNA: TGTGCCAGCAGCTTAGCCCTTCGGCGGAACACTGAAGCTTTCTTT; CDR3: CASSLALRRNTEAFF
size: .; J: TRBJ2-2; V: TRBV24-1; D: .; DNA: TGTGCCACCAGTACTGGCAGCTACACCGGGGAGCTGTTTTTT; CDR3: CATSTGSYTGELFF
size: few; J: TRBJ2-5; V: TRBV5-4; D: TRBD2; DNA: TGTGCCAGCAGCTTGAAGATAGCGGGGGAGGAGACCCAGTACTTC; CDR3: CASSLKIAGEETQYF
size: .; J: TRBJ2-5; V: TRBV7-8; D: .; DNA: TGTGCCAGCAGCTGGGGGAGCGGACAAGAGACCCAGTACTTC; CDR3: CASSWGSGQETQYF
size: .; J: TRBJ1-3; V: TRBV2; D: .; DNA: TGTGCCAGCAGTCTCCAGGGCCTCTCTGGAAACACCATATATTTT; CDR3: CASSLQGLSGNTIYF
size: .; J: TRBJ2-5; V: TRBV7-8; D: .; DNA: TGTGCCAGCAGCTCCGCCGGACAGCCCATCCAAGAGACCCAGTACTTC; CDR3: CASSSAGQPIQETQYF
size: few; J: TRBJ2-5; V: TRBV7-2; D: .; DNA: TGTGCCAGCAGCTTGGGGGGATCTAAAGAGACCCAGTACTTC; CDR3: CASSLGGSKETQYF
size: .; J: TRBJ1-5; V: TRBV10-3; D: .; DNA: TGTGCCATCAGTGAGTCCGGGGGTCAGCCCCAGCATTTT; CDR3: CAISESGGQPQHF
size: few; J: TRBJ2-3; V: TRBV14; D: TRBD1; DNA: TGTGCCAGCAGCCAAGATCCATGGACAGGGAACACAGATACGCAGTATTTT; CDR3: CASSQDPWTGNTDTQYF
size: .; J: TRBJ2-1; V: TRBV20-1; D: TRBD2; DNA: TGCAGTGCTAGAGGACTAGCCGGGTGGAATGAGCAGTTCTTC; CDR3: CSARGLAGWNEQFF
size: .; J: TRBJ1-5; V: TRBV7-9; D: TRBD1; DNA: TGTGCCAGCAGCTCCAGGGGGCAGCGCCAGCCCCAGCATTTT; CDR3: CASSSRGQRQPQHF
size: few; J: TRBJ2-3; V: TRBV4-3; D: TRBD1; DNA: TGCGCCAGCAGTCTTCAACCGCGCCGGGACAGGGGGAGGTCGACAGATACGCAGTATTTT; CDR3: CASSLQPRRDRGRSTDTQYF
size: many; J: TRBJ2-3; V: TRBV7-2; D: .; DNA: TGTGCCAGCAGCTTTCTGGCGGGGAGCGCAGATACGCAGTATTTT; CDR3: CASSFLAGSADTQYF
size: few; J: TRBJ2-7; V: TRBV29-1; D: TRBD1; DNA: TGCAGCGTTGAGGGGACAGACCGGTACGAGCAGTACTTC; CDR3: CSVEGTDRYEQYF
size: few; J: TRBJ2-1; V: TRBV15; D: .; DNA: TGTGCCACCAGCAGGCGCCCGCCCCAGGGACTGACATCCTACAATGAGCAGTTCTTC; CDR3: CATSRRPPQGLTSYNEQFF
size: .; J: TRBJ2-1; V: TRBV4-2; D: TRBD1; DNA: TGTGCCAGCAGCCAAGCGGGACAGAACAATGAGCAGTTCTTC; CDR3: CASSQAGQNNEQFF
size: .; J: TRBJ2-1; V: TRBV13; D: .; DNA: TGTGCCAGCAGCTTAGTTCGCCAGGGGTTTGATAATGAGCAGTTCTTC; CDR3: CASSLVRQGFDNEQFF
size: few; J: TRBJ1-4; V: TRBV29-1; D: .; DNA: TGCAGCGTGGTGAGAAATGAAAAACTGTTTTTT; CDR3: CSVVRNEKLFF
size: .; J: TRBJ2-1; V: TRBV29-1; D: TRBD1; DNA: TGCAGCGTTGAACCCCGGGACAGGGGTGTCTATAATGAGCAGTTCTTC; CDR3: CSVEPRDRGVYNEQFF
size: .; J: TRBJ2-1; V: TRBV6-5; D: TRBD1; DNA: TGTGCCAGCAGTTACTCGCCAGGGGGCAATGAGCAGTTCTTC; CDR3: CASSYSPGGNEQFF
size: .; J: TRBJ1-1; V: TRBV29-1; D: TRBD1; DNA: TGCAGCGTTGAAGTAACACGACAGGGCCCAACTGAAGCTTTCTTT; CDR3: CSVEVTRQGPTEAFF
size: .; J: TRBJ2-7; V: TRBV7-9; D: .; DNA: TGTGCCAGCAGCCACTCGACGGTCCCCTACGAGCAGTACTTC; CDR3: CASSHSTVPYEQYF
size: .; J: TRBJ2-7; V: TRBV12-3/TRBV12-4; D: TRBD2; DNA: TGTGCCAGCAGTCCCGGGACTAGCGGCCCCCTCTCCTACGAGCAGTACTTC; CDR3: CASSPGTSGPLSYEQYF
size: few; J: TRBJ2-7; V: TRBV20-1; D: TRBD1; DNA: TGCAGTGCTAGGGGGACAGGGAGCTCCTACGAGCAGTACTTC; CDR3: CSARGTGSSYEQYF
size: .; J: TRBJ2-7; V: TRBV25-1; D: .; DNA: TGTGCCAGCCATACTGACAGCGACTACGAGCAGTACTTC; CDR3: CASHTDSDYEQYF
size: few; J: TRBJ2-7; V: TRBV13; D: TRBD2; DNA: TGTGCCAGCGGACTTAGGCTAGCGGCCTACGAGCAGTACTTC; CDR3: CASGLRLAAYEQYF
size: once; J: TRBJ2-3; V: TRBV2; D: TRBD2; DNA: TGTGCCAGCAGGGCGCCTAGCGGGGGGGCGGCAGATACGCAGTATTTT; CDR3: CASRAPSGGAADTQYF
size: .; J: TRBJ2-3; V: TRBV10-3; D: TRBD1; DNA: TGTGCCATCAGTGAGTCGAGGACAGGGGCAGATACGCAGTATTTT; CDR3: CAISESRTGADTQYF
size: .; J: TRBJ2-5; V: TRBV7-8; D: TRBD2; DNA: TGTGCCAGCAGCATACGTCGTCCACTAGCGGGGGGCCTGGTCCAGTACTTC; CDR3: CASSIRRPLAGGLVQYF
size: .; J: TRBJ2-2; V: TRBV7-6; D: TRBD2; DNA: TGTGCCAGCAGCGCTGCTGGTAGCGGGAAAAACGGGGAGCTGTTTTTT; CDR3: CASSAAGSGKNGELFF
size: .; J: TRBJ2-1; V: TRBV15; D: TRBD1; DNA: TGTGCCACCAGGAGAGAGGGGGCTCCCGGTGAGCAGTTCTTC; CDR3: CATRREGAPGEQFF
size: few; J: TRBJ1-2; V: TRBV9; D: TRBD1; DNA: TGTGCCAGCAGCGTTAACAGGGGTGCCAGTTCGGGGGGCTACACCTTC; CDR3: CASSVNRGASSGGYTF
size: few; J: TRBJ2-3; V: TRBV11-2; D: .; DNA: TGTGCCAGCAACAATAAGGGGGTTGATACGCAGTATTTT; CDR3: CASNNKGVDTQYF
size: few; J: TRBJ2-5; V: TRBV24-1; D: TRBD1; DNA: TGTGCCACCAGTGAGGAACAGGGGCGGGAGACCCAGTACTTC; CDR3: CATSEEQGRETQYF
size: few; J: TRBJ2-7; V: TRBV6-5; D: TRBD2; DNA: TGTGCCAGCACCTATCGGGTAGCGGGAGGACCATACGAGCAGTACTTC; CDR3: CASTYRVAGGPYEQYF
size: .; J: TRBJ1-2; V: TRBV29-1; D: TRBD1; DNA: TGCAGCGCCGGACAGGGGGCGGCGTATGGCTACACCTTC; CDR3: CSAGQGAAYGYTF
size: few; J: TRBJ2-1; V: TRBV18; D: .; DNA: TGTGCCAGCTCACCACCGCCCGCCGGCGTACAGGGGCAGTTCTTC; CDR3: CASSPPPAGVQGQFF
size: .; J: TRBJ1-5; V: TRBV19; D: TRBD1; DNA: TGTGCCAGTAGTACAACAGGGGCGGGTCAGCCCCAGCATTTT; CDR3: CASSTTGAGQPQHF
size: few; J: TRBJ2-1; V: TRBV5-1; D: .; DNA: TGCGCCAGCAGCCCCGTCCCGACCTACAATGAGCAGTTCTTC; CDR3: CASSPVPTYNEQFF
size: few; J: TRBJ2-1; V: TRBV20-1; D: TRBD2; DNA: TGCAGTGCTAGGGGGAGGGACTTCTCCTACAATGAGCAGTTCTTC; CDR3: CSARGRDFSYNEQFF
size: few; J: TRBJ2-5; V: TRBV7-9; D: .; DNA: TGTGCCAGCAGCTTAAGGGGTTCCCAAGAGACCCAGTACTTC; CDR3: CASSLRGSQETQYF
size: few; J: TRBJ1-2; V: TRBV20-1; D: .; DNA: TGCAGTGCCCCGCTCGTAGGGGGGAACTATGGCTACACCTTC; CDR3: CSAPLVGGNYGYTF